This passage covers 29 T cell receptor beta chains from one sample sequenced in a study of beta chain features in type 1 diabetes. Reverse transcribing all isolated RNA meant expressed TCRB transcripts were sequenced. Only in-frame clones appear in the TCRdb table, and some are missing; sequencing was by immunoSEQ multiplex PCR. The data hold 350,000 to 450,000 clones, with more than 11% observed a single time. Sequenced input: naive CD4+ T cells from blood. Source of these receptors: a man aged 25 to 40 in good health.

This chain joins TRBV10-3 and TRBJ2-1, with a weak D call TRBD2 (5 bases). The V gene lost 2 bases and the J gene lost 13 bases, with 12 bases spanning the gap. This CDR3 contains 12 residues. Germline V gives CDR1 ENHRY, CDR2 SYGVKD. DNA of the CDR3: TGTGCCATCAGTGAGCGAGCCGGGGAACAGTTCTTC. Its translation: CAISERAGEQFF.

The chain joins TRBV29-1 to TRBJ2-3, with TRBD2 as a possible D gene (6 bases). Germline V gene sequence: CDR1 SQVTM, CDR2 ANQGSEA. CDR3 size: 14 residues. Trimming removed 4 bases at V and 5 bases at J, with 16 bases between. Here the CDR3 reads CSVGALAGRDTQYF. DNA of the CDR3: TGCAGCGTTGGAGCACTAGCCGGTCGAGATACGCAGTATTTT.

This clone was counted a few times. The gene calls are TRBV10-3 and TRBJ2-7, with 7 bases lining up with TRBD1. The germline gives CDR1 ENHRY, CDR2 SYGVKD. Trimming at V came to 6 bases and at J to 0 bases, leaving 11 bases not matched to a gene. The CDR3 is made up of 16 amino acids. CDR3 in amino acids: CAISPRRTGYSYEQYF. Written as DNA, the CDR3 is TGTGCCATCAGCCCTCGAAGGACAGGCTACTCCTACGAGCAGTACTTC.

The chain has TRBV15 and TRBJ2-3, with 9 bases fitting TRBD1. The junction had 6 bases not matched to a gene; V was cut back by 4 bases and J by 4 bases. The CDR3 spans 15 residues. Germline V gene lookup returns CDR1 LNHNV and CDR2 YYDKDF (reference sequence). The CDR3 loop is CATSTPGQGPDTQYF. As DNA, the CDR3 is TGTGCCACCAGCACCCCGGGACAGGGCCCAGATACGCAGTATTTT.

This clone was recorded a few times. Written as DNA, the CDR3 is TGTGCCAGCAGGGACCCGGGGGCGGGGACTGAAGCTTTCTTT. Translation gives CASRDPGAGTEAFF. This rearrangement joins TRBV6-6 to TRBJ1-1; D possibly corresponds to TRBD1 (6 bases). The CDR3 totals 14 residues. The V gene lost 6 bases and the J gene lost 5 bases, with 16 bases spanning the gap. CDR1 is MNHNY and CDR2 is SVGAGI in the germline V gene (reference sequence).

This clone was counted only a few times. The genes are TRBV6-5 and TRBJ2-3; 8 bases match TRBD1. The V gene end was trimmed by 6 bases and the J gene end by 10 bases; junction bases not matched to a gene: 9. The CDR3 totals 13 residues. Germline CDR1 reads MNHEY; CDR2 reads SVGAGI. In nucleotides, the CDR3 is TGTGCCAGCAGCTCGGACAGGGATCGGCCGCAGTATTTT. It yields the protein CASSSDRDRPQYF.

This clone was seen only a few times. This chain links TRBV15 with TRBJ1-1; 7 nucleotides agree with TRBD1. The CDR3 runs to 14 residues. Germline V gives CDR1 LNHNV, CDR2 YYDKDF (reference sequence). V lost 7 bases to trimming and J lost 1 base; unmatched junction nucleotides: 6. DNA of the CDR3: TGTGCCACCATCCCACAGGGGTCGAACACTGAAGCTTTCTTT. Its translation: CATIPQGSNTEAFF.

The J gene is TRBJ2-7, the V gene TRBV5-6, with 10 nucleotides matching TRBD2. Germline V lookup: CDR1 SGHDT, CDR2 YYEEEE. CDR3 length equals 15 residues. J lost 7 bases, V lost 4 bases, and 11 bases had no gene match. The CDR3 here is CASSPGLAALREQYV. Here the CDR3 DNA reads TGTGCCAGCAGCCCCGGACTAGCGGCCCTGCGGGAGCAGTACGTC.

The V gene is TRBV19, the J gene TRBJ2-2; perhaps TRBD2 as D (5 bases). Germline assignment: CDR1 LNHDA and CDR2 SQIVND (reference sequence). This CDR3 is 15 amino acids long. V shed 5 bases and J shed 3 bases, with 13 bases lying between them. The CDR3 DNA is TGTGCCAGTAGTGGGTGGGAGTCGGACACCGGGGAGCTGTTTTTT. Translating it yields CASSGWESDTGELFF.

This clone appeared a few times. This chain links TRBV13 with TRBJ2-3; TRBD2 might be the D (5 bases). CDR1 is PRHDT, CDR2 FYEKMQ, per germline (reference sequence). The V gene lost 1 base and the J gene lost 2 bases, with 13 bases spanning the gap. The length of the CDR3 is 16 residues. This CDR3 is CASSLVAADLTDTQYF. The CDR3 nucleotides read TGTGCCAGCAGCTTAGTTGCAGCGGACCTCACAGATACGCAGTATTTT.

This chain uses TRBV7-2 with TRBJ1-4; tentatively, D is TRBD1 (6 bases). The V end was cut by 5 bases, the J end by 4 bases, with 11 bases between. CDR3 length: 14 residues. Germline values: CDR1 SGHTA, CDR2 FQGNSA. The CDR3 region has the DNA TGTGCCAGCAGCCCGACAGGAAATAATGAAAAACTGTTTTTT. Protein product: CASSPTGNNEKLFF.

This clone was picked up a small number of times. The genes are TRBV25-1 and TRBJ2-1; 9 bases agree with TRBD1. With 6 bases clipped from V and 7 bases from J, the junction kept 13 bases outside the gene matches. This CDR3 is 16 amino acids long. Germline V gives CDR1 MGHDK, CDR2 SYGVNS. CDR3 residues: CASSPEMGQGGNEQFF. In DNA, the CDR3 is TGTGCCAGCAGCCCCGAAATGGGACAGGGAGGGAATGAGCAGTTCTTC.

The V call is TRBV14, the J call TRBJ2-1; maybe TRBD1 (6 bases). CDR1 is SGHDN, CDR2 FVKESK, per germline. The V gene lost 2 bases and the J gene lost 4 bases, with 15 bases spanning the gap. The CDR3 totals 16 residues. The CDR3 here is CASSQIRPDSYNEQFF. CDR3 coding DNA: TGTGCCAGCAGCCAAATTCGCCCGGACAGTTACAATGAGCAGTTCTTC. Filled out from reference TRBV14 and TRBJ2-1, the complete variable domain reads EAGVTQFPSHSVIEKGQTVTLRCDPISGHDNLYWYRRVMGKEIKFLLHFVKESKQDESGMPNNRFLAERTGGTYSTLKVQPAELEDSGVYFCASSQIRPDSYNEQFFGPGTRLTVL.

This clone was counted between two and nine times. Additional DNA sequences in this sample encode the identical CDR3. The chain uses TRBV18 and TRBJ2-5; no reliable D call. The CDR3 loop spans 11 amino acids. Trimming stripped 6 bases from V and 0 bases from J, with 2 bases between. In germline, CDR1 is KGHSH, CDR2 LQKENI. CDR3 bases: TGTGCCAGCTCGTACCAAGAGACCCAGTACTTC. It yields the protein CASSYQETQYF.

In this sample, this clone turned up a few times. The V and J genes are TRBV5-4 and TRBJ2-7; 8 bases fit TRBD2. This CDR3 region has 17 residues. Germline CDR1 is SGHNT and CDR2 is YYREEE (reference sequence). With V trimmed by 2 bases and J by 2 bases, 12 bases remained unmatched. CDR3 sequence (DNA): TGTGCCAGCAGCTTCGCGAGCGGGGGACCACGTCCCTACGAGCAGTACTTC. It translates to CASSFASGGPRPYEQYF.

The chain is built from TRBV29-1 and TRBJ1-1, with 7 bases that match TRBD1. The germline V gene has CDR1 SQVTM and CDR2 ANQGSEA. The CDR3 runs to 14 residues. V trimming: 2 bases; J trimming: 2 bases; junction bases outside the gene matches: 5. The CDR3 DNA sequence: TGCAGCGTTGAACCAGGACAGGTCAACACTGAAGCTTTCTTT. It translates to CSVEPGQVNTEAFF.

This chain links TRBV18 with TRBJ2-7; a weak D match, TRBD1 (6 bases). This CDR3 has 16 amino acids. Germline CDR1 reads KGHSH; CDR2 reads LQKENI. Trimming left V 3 bases short and J 0 bases short, with 15 bases between. CDR3 in amino acids: CASSPMGQGSSYEQYV. DNA of the CDR3: TGTGCCAGCTCACCCATGGGCCAGGGGTCCTCCTACGAGCAGTACGTC.

The sample holds a few counts of this clone. The rearrangement joins TRBV7-6 to TRBJ2-3; the match to TRBD2 covers 13 bases. The length of the CDR3 is 16 residues. V dropped 4 bases and J dropped 7; count of bases not matched to a gene: 8. Germline CDR1 SGHVS, CDR2 FNYEAQ. The CDR3 nucleotides read TGTGCCAGCAGCTCACCACTAGCGGGGGGGCGGAATACGCAGTATTTT. Translating it yields CASSSPLAGGRNTQYF.

This clone was picked up a small number of times. The chain links TRBV11-2 to TRBJ2-1; a weak D match, TRBD2 (6 bases). Germline V CDR1 and CDR2: SGHAT, FQNNGV. The ends were cut back, 1 base at V and 8 bases at J, with 15 bases in the middle. The CDR3 is 15 amino acids. CDR3 sequence reads: CASSLVRAGLHEQFF. CDR3 sequence (DNA): TGTGCCAGCAGCTTAGTAAGGGCGGGGCTGCATGAGCAGTTCTTC. The full variable domain, its missing parts supplied by reference TRBV11-2 and TRBJ2-1, is EAGVAQSPRYKIIEKRQSVAFWCNPISGHATLYWYQQILGQGPKLLIQFQNNGVVDDSQLPKDRFSAERLKGVDSTLKIQPAKLEDSAVYLCASSLVRAGLHEQFFGPGTRLTVL.

In this sample, this clone turned up a few times. The V gene is TRBV7-2, the J gene TRBJ1-5; D call uncertain. Germline CDR1 and CDR2: SGHTA and FQGNSA. The CDR3 runs to 15 residues. Trimming took off 3 bases at V and 4 bases at J, with 13 bases between the two ends. CDR3 loop: CASSFTSATNQPQHF. The CDR3 DNA reads TGTGCCAGCAGCTTCACCTCGGCCACGAATCAGCCCCAGCATTTT.

J is TRBJ2-1 and V is TRBV11-3; TRBD2 matches 13 bases. This CDR3 is 16 amino acids long. The J segment lost 4 bases and the V segment lost 5 bases, leaving 5 bases of the junction unmatched. Germline V gene data show CDR1 as SGHNT and CDR2 as YENEEA. CDR3 amino acids: CASSPGLAGAYNEQFF. CDR3 DNA: TGTGCCAGCAGCCCTGGACTAGCGGGAGCTTACAATGAGCAGTTCTTC.

V is TRBV5-6 and J is TRBJ2-5; 9 bases are shared with TRBD1. The germline CDR1 and CDR2 sequences are SGHDT and YYEEEE. There are 16 residues in the CDR3. V lost 7 bases to trimming and J lost 5 bases; unmatched junction nucleotides: 15. CDR3 nucleotide sequence: TGTGCCAGCGTCCATCGATCCGGGACAGGGCAGGAGACCCAGTACTTC. It specifies CASVHRSGTGQETQYF.

The chain employs TRBV5-1 and TRBJ2-3; D possibly uses TRBD1 or TRBD2 (5 bases each). CDR1 is SGHRS and CDR2 is YFSETQ in the germline V gene. The CDR3 runs 15 residues. Trimming shortened V by 6 bases and J by 0 bases, and 14 bases separated the two germline ends. CDR3 coding DNA: TGCGCCAGCAAGAGGGACGGAAGAAGCACAGATACGCAGTATTTT. This codes for CASKRDGRSTDTQYF.

The table lists this clone with a few counts. The V call is TRBV29-1, the J call TRBJ1-1, with D maybe TRBD1 (6 bases). The CDR3 loop spans 13 amino acids. V was clipped by 1 base and J by 8 bases, with 14 bases between them. CDR1 and CDR2 (germline): SQVTM, ANQGSEA. Here the CDR3 reads CSVEGAGTSEAFF. The CDR3 region has the DNA TGCAGCGTTGAAGGCGCCGGGACATCCGAAGCTTTCTTT.

Note on this clone: The same CDR3 also results from other DNA sequences found in this sample. The rearrangement uses TRBV7-2 and TRBJ2-3, with D perhaps matching TRBD2 (6 bases). V was shortened by 1 base and J by 4 bases, with 6 bases between the two germline ends. The CDR3 runs to 13 residues. The V gene's germline CDR1 is SGHTA and CDR2 FQGNSA. CDR3 DNA sequence: TGTGCCAGCAGCTTAGGGGAGGCAGATACGCAGTATTTT. Translated: CASSLGEADTQYF.

V usage is TRBV9 and J usage is TRBJ1-1, with D possibly being TRBD1 (5 bases). CDR3 size: 14 residues. Germline V gives CDR1 SGDLS, CDR2 YYNGEE. V was pared by 3 bases and J by 3 bases, with 12 bases between. This CDR3 reads CASSATLGDTEAFF. The CDR3 DNA sequence: TGTGCCAGCAGCGCCACCTTGGGGGACACTGAAGCTTTCTTT.

This rearrangement joins TRBV29-1 to TRBJ1-4, with 11 bases fitting TRBD1. The CDR3 contains 13 residues. Germline CDR1 and CDR2: SQVTM and ANQGSEA. V gave up 5 bases and J gave up 11 bases; unmatched junction bases: 7. The CDR3 is CSVTGQGVEKLFF. The CDR3 coding sequence is TGCAGCGTTACGGGACAGGGGGTCGAGAAACTGTTTTTT.

This clone was seen a handful of times. This chain joins TRBV20-1 and TRBJ1-1; D uncertain. V lost 0 bases and J lost 11, with 10 bases in between. The CDR3 is 11 residues long. Germline V lookup: CDR1 DFQATT, CDR2 SNEGSKA (reference sequence). CDR3 residues: CSARERGGAFF. CDR3 DNA sequence: TGCAGTGCTAGAGAGAGAGGAGGGGCTTTCTTT.

The sample holds a few counts of this clone. The junction differs from germline at one of its ends, possibly a read error. This chain links TRBV7-7 with TRBJ2-1, with D maybe TRBD2 (5 bases). The CDR3 is 15 residues long. Germline CDR1 is SSHAT and CDR2 is FNYEAQ (reference sequence). CDR3 nucleotides: TGTGCTAGCAGCTTAGGAGGTGTTTTGGAAGGCGAGCAGTTCTTC. It is translated as CASSLGGVLEGEQFF.